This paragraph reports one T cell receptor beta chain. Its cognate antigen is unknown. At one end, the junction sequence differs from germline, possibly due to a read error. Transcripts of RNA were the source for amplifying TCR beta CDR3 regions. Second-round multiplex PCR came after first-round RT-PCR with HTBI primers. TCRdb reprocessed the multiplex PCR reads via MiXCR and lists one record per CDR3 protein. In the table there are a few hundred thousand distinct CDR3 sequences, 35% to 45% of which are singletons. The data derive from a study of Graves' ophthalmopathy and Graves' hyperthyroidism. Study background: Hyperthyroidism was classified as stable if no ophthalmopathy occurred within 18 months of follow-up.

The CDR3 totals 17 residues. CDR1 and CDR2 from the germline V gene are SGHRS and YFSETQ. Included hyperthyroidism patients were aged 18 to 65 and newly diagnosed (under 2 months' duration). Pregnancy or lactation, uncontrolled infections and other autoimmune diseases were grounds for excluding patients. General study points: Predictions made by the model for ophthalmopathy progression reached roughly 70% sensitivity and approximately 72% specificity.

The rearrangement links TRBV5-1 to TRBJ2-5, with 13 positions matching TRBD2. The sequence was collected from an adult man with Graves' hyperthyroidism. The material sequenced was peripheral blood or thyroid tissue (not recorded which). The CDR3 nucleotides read TGTGCCAGCAGACCCACCGGACTAGCGGGGGCTCAAGAGACCCAGTACTTC. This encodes CASRPTGLAGAQETQYF.